This TCR beta chain comes out of a study of TIL therapy for anti-PD-1-resistant metastatic lung cancer. Study details: Half of patients were current or former smokers.

The time point denotes: pre-treatment sample, taken before nivolumab and TIL therapy. Sequencing used immunoSEQ v3. The repertoire was sequenced with immunoSEQ multiplex PCR; TCRdb's copy has only in-frame clones and lacks some. The sample shows about 21,000 clones, more than 65% of them seen only once. This clone has more than one count but fewer than ten. The trim removed 4 bases at V and 7 bases at J, leaving 7 bases unmatched. Germline V gene data show CDR1 as SGHRS and CDR2 as YFSETQ. The CDR3 is made up of 14 amino acids. The sequence derives from a person aged 25 to 85 with non-small cell lung cancer. Specimen: blood, collected at baseline. V usage is TRBV5-1 and J usage is TRBJ1-5, with 8 positions matching TRBD1. The chain's CDR3 is CASSPRQGLQPQHF. CDR3 coding DNA: TGCGCCAGCAGCCCACGACAGGGGTTGCAGCCCCAGCATTTT.